Below, one T cell receptor beta chain is given with its context. Its target is unknown. Given a much more abundant clone one base away, this may be a read error. This record comes from a study of molecular identifiers for immune sequencing clone quantification. Study observations and caveats: It was shown that clones above 20 RNA copies held over 98% of effector molecules, but under 1% in naive cells.

TCRdb reanalysed the PCR reads using MiXCR and keeps one entry per CDR3 protein. The sample records hundreds of thousands of distinct CDR3 sequences, about a quarter being singletons. Germline CDR1 reads MNHEY; CDR2 reads SMNVEV (reference sequence). The CDR3 spans 15 residues. The chain uses TRBV27 and TRBJ2-5, with 8 bases lining up with TRBD2. The sample comprised naive CD8+ T cells from blood, with Jurkat cell RNA spiked in. Subset given: FACS-sorted CD8+CD4-CCR7+CD45RA+ naive T cells. The source of this sequence is a human donor in good health. Some libraries in this study had Jurkat cell RNA spiked in. The CDR3 protein is CVSSLLAGYQETQYF. CDR3 sequence (DNA): TGTGTCAGCAGTTTATTAGCGGGGTACCAAGAGACCCAGTACTTC.